This is a list of T cell receptor beta chains from one sample in a study of T cell responses to AZD1222 COVID-19 vaccine. TCRdb's table, derived via immunoSEQ multiplex PCR, lists solely in-frame clones and lacks some. The data show some 150,000 clones, about 82% seen once. The sample consisted of peripheral blood, taken 28 days after the second dose of the MenACWY control vaccine. The receptors were gathered from an adult who received the MenACWY meningococcal vaccine as a control. CDR3s include the opening cysteine and the closing phenylalanine or tryptophan. The order of the fields is J gene, V gene, clone size, D gene, CDR3 protein, CDR3 DNA. D genes are given only for firm matches. Only some rows state a clone size, as once, few, many or a class for expanded clones.

>TRBJ1-1|TRBV12-3/TRBV12-4|.|TRBD1
CASKGGREAFF
TGTGCCAGCAAAGGGGGCAGGGAGGCTTTCTTT
>TRBJ1-5|TRBV3-1/TRBV3-2|.|.
CASSPMTGANQPQHF
TGTGCCAGCAGCCCAATGACCGGGGCCAATCAGCCCCAGCATTTT
>TRBJ2-3|TRBV10-2|.|.
CASSDPVGPAGSTDTQYF
TGCGCCAGCAGTGATCCCGTCGGTCCGGCGGGGAGCACAGATACGCAGTATTTT
>TRBJ2-2|TRBV5-1|.|TRBD2
CASSPGTSSTGELFF
TGCGCCAGCAGCCCCGGGACTAGTTCCACCGGGGAGCTGTTTTTT
>TRBJ1-2|TRBV11-2|.|.
CASSLDPSGRRYGYTF
TGTGCCAGCAGCTTAGATCCCTCGGGACGCCGCTATGGCTACACCTTC
>TRBJ1-2|TRBV10-3|.|TRBD1
CVINTQGDDYGYTF
TGTGTCATCAATACGCAGGGGGACGACTATGGCTACACCTTC
>TRBJ2-2|TRBV9|.|TRBD1
CASSVKLQGDGELFF
TGTGCCAGCAGCGTAAAACTACAGGGGGACGGGGAGCTGTTTTTT
>TRBJ1-1|TRBV5-8|.|TRBD1
CASSSDRVPTEAFF
TGTGCCAGCAGCTCAGACAGGGTTCCAACTGAAGCTTTCTTT
>TRBJ1-5|TRBV7-2|.|.
CASSLVSFDQPQHF
TGTGCCAGCAGCTTAGTATCATTTGATCAGCCCCAGCATTTT
>TRBJ1-2|TRBV9|.|.
CASSVEGHYGYTF
TGTGCCAGCAGCGTAGAAGGCCACTATGGCTACACCTTC
>TRBJ2-5|TRBV5-1|.|.
CASSLGNTVYQETQYF
TGCGCCAGCAGCTTGGGGAATACGGTGTACCAAGAGACCCAGTACTTC
>TRBJ2-7|TRBV7-3|once|.
CASSWGYTGEQYF
TGTGCCAGCAGCTGGGGCTACACGGGCGAGCAGTACTTC
>TRBJ2-5|TRBV5-5|.|TRBD2
CASYRGGAYQETQYF
TGTGCCAGCTATCGCGGGGGGGCGTACCAAGAGACCCAGTACTTC
>TRBJ2-7|TRBV6-2/TRBV6-3|.|.
CASSYGGSNYEQYF
TGTGCCAGCAGTTACGGGGGTAGCAATTACGAGCAGTACTTC